This is a list of T cell receptor beta chains from one sample in a study of sequential checkpoint blockade in melanoma. TCRdb's copy holds only in-frame clones and misses some; the assay was immunoSEQ multiplex PCR. The sample gives 14,000 or so clones, approximately 80% of which show up once; over 25% is in the top ten. The sample here was CD8+ T cells sorted from blood (inferred from file names), taken from a patient given nivolumab and ipilimumab in sequence. These receptors originate from a human donor with melanoma. Both conserved end residues are part of each CDR3. Each record gives: J gene, V gene, clone size, D gene, CDR3 protein, CDR3 DNA. A D gene is named only where the DNA matches it firmly. Clone size is stated in some rows and not others, as once, few, many or a class when expanded.

TRBJ1-2 | TRBV2 | - | TRBD1 | CASMRTGAYGYTF | TGTGCCAGCATGAGGACAGGGGCCTATGGCTACACCTTC
TRBJ2-3 | TRBV7-9 | - | TRBD1 | CASSLADRGDTQYF | TGTGCCAGCAGCTTAGCGGACAGGGGAGATACGCAGTATTTT
TRBJ2-7 | TRBV18 | - | - | CASSPRQVPTAPYEQYF | TGTGCCAGCTCACCAAGGCAGGTTCCCACCGCGCCCTACGAGCAGTACTTC
TRBJ2-5 | TRBV5-1 | - | - | CASSLERLQETQYF | TGCGCCAGCAGCTTGGAGAGGTTACAAGAGACCCAGTACTTC
TRBJ2-3 | TRBV7-9 | - | TRBD1 | CASSRKTGVDTQYF | TGTGCCAGCAGCAGAAAGACAGGGGTCGATACGCAGTATTTT
TRBJ2-7 | TRBV7-9 | - | - | CASSLERVGYEQYF | TGTGCCAGCAGCTTAGAGCGGGTTGGCTACGAGCAGTACTTC
TRBJ2-1 | TRBV4-1 | - | - | CASSQGGAGNEQFF | TGCGCCAGCAGCCAAGGGGGCGCCGGGAATGAGCAGTTCTTC
TRBJ2-1 | TRBV7-9 | once | TRBD2 | CASSPETSGNYNEQFF | TGTGCCAGCAGCCCAGAGACTAGCGGAAACTACAATGAGCAGTTCTTC
TRBJ2-5 | TRBV23-1 | - | - | CASSPFRTPQETQYF | TGCGCCAGCAGTCCATTCCGGACACCTCAAGAGACCCAGTACTTC
TRBJ2-7 | TRBV28 | - | TRBD1 | CASVPRDSNYEQYF | TGTGCCAGCGTCCCCCGGGACAGTAACTACGAGCAGTACTTC